This record concerns one T cell receptor beta chain sequence. Antigen unknown. Sequenced by immunoSEQ multiplex PCR; TCRdb stores in-frame clones only, minus some. The sample lists roughly 120,000 clones; about 88% were seen once. The V gene's germline CDR1 is SGHTA and CDR2 FQGTGA. This CDR3 is 15 amino acids long. Trimming at V came to 5 bases and at J to 4 bases, leaving 3 bases not matched to a gene. These data are taken from a study of T cell responses to AZD1222 COVID-19 vaccine. Study results and limitations: A mostly white British donor set with more females was recruited, and clonal diversity was possibly underestimated. Regions 160-218 and 743-854 dominated among vaccine-associated CD4 TCRs spanning spike. Two doses of AZD1222 preceded a rise in Spike-specific TCR breadth and depth.

The chain carries TRBV7-3 and TRBJ2-1; 12 bases agree with TRBD2. The starting material was peripheral blood, obtained on day 0 of AZD1222 vaccination. The sequence came from an adult in good health. The CDR3 region has the DNA TGTGCCAGCAGCCGGGGACTAGCGGGTTACAATGAGCAGTTCTTC. Protein product: CASSRGLAGYNEQFF.